A single sample gave rise to the 21 T cell receptor beta chains below, sequenced in a study of T cell responses to AZD1222 COVID-19 vaccine. TCRdb keeps only in-frame clones here, not all; method: immunoSEQ multiplex PCR. The sample gives more than 50,000 clones, approximately 88% of which show up once; 2% to 3% is in the top ten. Material: peripheral blood, obtained 28 days after the second AZD1222 dose. Every receptor here comes from an adult who received the AZD1222 COVID-19 vaccine.

The chain uses TRBV18 and TRBJ1-3, with D perhaps TRBD1 (5 bases). Trimming removed 3 bases at V and 0 bases at J, with 15 bases between. CDR1 and CDR2 (germline): KGHSH, LQKENI. The CDR3 is 17 amino acids. Here the CDR3 reads CASSPLGGDNSGNTIYF. As DNA, the CDR3 is TGTGCCAGCTCACCCCTGGGGGGTGACAACTCTGGAAACACCATATATTTT.

The chain links TRBV6-4 to TRBJ1-1, with TRBD1 matching 12 bases. Unmatched junction bases numbered 4, after V lost 5 bases and J lost 3 bases. The CDR3 is made up of 15 amino acids. Germline V gene lookup returns CDR1 MRHNA and CDR2 SNTAGT. The CDR3 reads CASSPGTGGYTEAFF. CDR3 nucleotide sequence: TGTGCCAGCAGTCCCGGGACAGGGGGCTACACTGAAGCTTTCTTT.

J is TRBJ2-5 and V is TRBV29-1, with D tentatively TRBD1 (5 bases). This CDR3 is 11 amino acids long. CDR1 and CDR2 (germline): SQVTM, ANQGSEA. The V end was cut by 5 bases, the J end by 4 bases, with 8 bases between. Written as DNA, the CDR3 is TGCAGCGTTCGACAGACAGAGACCCAGTACTTC. It codes for CSVRQTETQYF.

This chain links TRBV4-1 with TRBJ2-6; no definite D call. Deletions cut 8 bases from V and 0 bases from J, with 8 bases between. The germline V gene encodes CDR1 MGHRA and CDR2 YSYEKL. CDR3 length: 14 amino acids. CDR3 nucleotide sequence: TGCGCCAGCGGCAGCCCCTCTGGGGCCAACGTCCTGACTTTC. As protein: CASGSPSGANVLTF.

The chain combines TRBV27 with TRBJ2-1, with 10 bases fitting TRBD1. The CDR3 spans 15 residues. With 3 bases clipped from V and 4 bases from J, the junction kept 3 bases outside the gene matches. The germline V gene encodes CDR1 MNHEY and CDR2 SMNVEV (reference sequence). The CDR3 reads CASSLTGQGYNEQFF. Here the CDR3 DNA reads TGTGCCAGCAGTTTGACGGGACAGGGGTACAATGAGCAGTTCTTC.

This chain links TRBV5-4 with TRBJ2-7; D is uncertain. This CDR3 has 14 amino acids. Germline V lookup: CDR1 SGHNT, CDR2 YYREEE (reference sequence). Deletions cut 4 bases from V and 4 bases from J, with 15 bases between. DNA for the CDR3: TGTGCCAGCAGCGACGGCGGCAAGTGGTACGAGCAGTACTTC. Protein sequence: CASSDGGKWYEQYF.

The chain couples TRBV27 to TRBJ2-7; 7 bases are a match to TRBD2. This CDR3 has 14 amino acids. Per germline, CDR1 MNHEY and CDR2 SMNVEV (reference sequence). Trimming removed 3 bases from V and 6 bases from J; junction bases left unmatched: 8. The CDR3 reads CASSFGRELGEQYF. CDR3 DNA: TGTGCCAGCAGTTTCGGGCGGGAGCTGGGCGAGCAGTACTTC.

The genes are TRBV14 and TRBJ2-5; 9 nucleotides agree with TRBD2. CDR1 and CDR2 from the germline V gene are SGHDN and FVKESK. The CDR3 runs 17 residues. Trimming took 0 bases from V and 5 from J; bases not matched to a gene: 10. The CDR3: CASSQDRLAGVRETQYF. CDR3 coding DNA: TGTGCCAGCAGCCAAGATCGGTTAGCGGGAGTCCGTGAGACCCAGTACTTC.

The CDR3 protein is CASTPGRNGGQETQYF. In DNA form, the CDR3 reads TGTGCCAGCACCCCCGGGCGGAACGGGGGCCAAGAGACCCAGTACTTC. The V call is TRBV2, the J call TRBJ2-5, with D possibly being TRBD2 (6 bases). V gave up 7 bases and J gave up 1 base, with 19 bases separating them. The germline gives CDR1 SNHLY, CDR2 FYNNEI. The CDR3 spans 16 residues.

The genes are TRBV2 and TRBJ2-1; TRBD2 aligns across 10 bases. The CDR3 length is 14 residues. V was clipped by 6 bases and J by 6 bases; unmatched bases: 5. CDR1 and CDR2 from the germline V gene are SNHLY and FYNNEI. The CDR3 loop reads CASRPGLARNEQFF. CDR3 nucleotide sequence: TGTGCCAGCAGACCGGGACTAGCGCGCAATGAGCAGTTCTTC.

In its sample, this clone was seen once. The V gene is TRBV3-1 (or the pseudogene TRBV3-2), the J gene TRBJ2-5; unclear D gene. The germline CDR1 and CDR2 sequences are LGHDT and YNNKEL (reference sequence). Between the trimmed V and J ends, which lost 4 bases and 9 bases, there was a span of 12 bases. The CDR3 has 12 residues. The CDR3 DNA sequence: TGTGCCAGCAGCCCTCATGGCGACTCCCAGTACTTC. This gives the protein CASSPHGDSQYF.

This rearrangement joins TRBV28 to TRBJ1-4; D is unclear. This CDR3 is 16 amino acids long. V was trimmed by 3 bases and J by 0 bases, leaving 11 bases between them. Germline V gene lookup returns CDR1 MDHEN and CDR2 SYDVKM. The CDR3 DNA follows: TGTGCCAGCAGTTTCCGTCAGTCCGCAACTAATGAAAAACTGTTTTTT. Protein product: CASSFRQSATNEKLFF.

The chain links TRBV5-1 to TRBJ2-4; possibly TRBD1 for D (6 bases). The CDR3 length is 16 residues. Trimming cost V 1 base and J 0 bases, with 11 bases left between them. CDR1 is SGHRS and CDR2 is YFSETQ in the germline V gene. As DNA, the CDR3 is TGCGCCAGCAGCTTGCGCAGGGACACAGCCAAAAACATTCAGTACTTC. Its translation is CASSLRRDTAKNIQYF.

The chain couples TRBV29-1 to TRBJ2-7; TRBD2 matches at 10 bases. Unmatched junction bases numbered 5, after V lost 7 bases and J lost 2 bases. Looked up from germline, CDR1 is SQVTM and CDR2 is ANQGSEA. CDR3 size: 13 residues. CDR3: CSARTSGAYEQYF. DNA of the CDR3: TGCAGCGCCAGGACTAGCGGTGCCTACGAGCAGTACTTC.

The genes are TRBV7-9 and TRBJ1-5; D remains ambiguous. The germline gives CDR1 SEHNR, CDR2 FQNEAQ (reference sequence). Trimming took 5 bases from V and 3 from J, leaving 5 bases between them. The CDR3 sequence is 12 residues long. The CDR3 bases are TGTGCCAGCAGCCTGGCCAATCAGCCCCAGCATTTT. Residues: CASSLANQPQHF.

This chain uses TRBV2 with TRBJ1-3, with a possible D match to TRBD1 (5 bases). The CDR3 spans 16 residues. V was clipped by 1 base and J by 0 bases, with 10 bases between them. Germline assignment: CDR1 SNHLY and CDR2 FYNNEI. The CDR3 DNA is TGTGCCAGCAGTGAAGTGAGGGGACCCTCTGGAAACACCATATATTTT. Translating it yields CASSEVRGPSGNTIYF.

J is TRBJ2-1 and V is TRBV11-3, with D tentatively TRBD2 (5 bases). The CDR3 covers 15 residues. Germline V gives CDR1 SGHNT, CDR2 YENEEA. V was pared by 2 bases and J by 2 bases, with 10 bases between. CDR3 sequence reads: CASSLSGSPYNEQFF. CDR3 DNA sequence: TGTGCCAGCAGCTTAAGTGGGAGCCCCTACAATGAGCAGTTCTTC.

This clone was seen a single time. V is TRBV9 and J is TRBJ2-3; D assignment may be TRBD1 or TRBD2 (6 bases each). V shed 0 bases and J shed 5 bases, with 10 bases lying between them. Looked up from germline, CDR1 is SGDLS and CDR2 is YYNGEE. The CDR3 totals 14 residues. The chain's CDR3 is CASSVGGALDTQYF. CDR3 nucleotide sequence: TGTGCCAGCAGCGTAGGGGGGGCATTAGATACGCAGTATTTT.

The V call is TRBV18, the J call TRBJ2-2; D is ambiguous. Germline lookup yields CDR1 KGHSH and CDR2 LQKENI. V was clipped by 0 bases and J by 7 bases, with 6 bases between them. The CDR3 extends over 13 amino acids. CDR3: CASSPPSSGELFF. In nucleotides, the CDR3 is TGTGCCAGCTCACCACCGAGTAGCGGGGAGCTGTTTTTT.

In its sample, this clone was seen a few times. The rearrangement uses TRBV11-2 and TRBJ2-5; the D gene could be TRBD1 or TRBD2 (5 bases each). CDR1 is SGHAT, CDR2 FQNNGV, per germline. CDR3 length equals 16 residues. The V end was cut by 6 bases, the J end by 0 bases, with 17 bases between. CDR3 in DNA: TGTGCCAGCAGTCGTTTGGGGACCCTGTACCAAGAGACCCAGTACTTC. Translating it yields CASSRLGTLYQETQYF.

The chain employs TRBV29-1 and TRBJ1-1; D perhaps matches TRBD1 (5 bases). The germline V and J ends were trimmed by 3 bases and 1 base, with 9 bases remaining between them. From germline, CDR1 is SQVTM and CDR2 ANQGSEA. The CDR3 spans 13 residues. CDR3 residues: CSVDFQGNTEAFF. The CDR3 region has the DNA TGCAGCGTTGATTTCCAGGGGAACACTGAAGCTTTCTTT. Combining the CDR3 with reference TRBV29-1 and TRBJ1-1 gives the whole variable domain SAVISQKPSRDICQRGTSLTIQCQVDSQVTMMFWYRQQPGQSLTLIATANQGSEATYESGFVIDKFPISRPNLTFSTLTVSNMSPEDSSIYLCSVDFQGNTEAFFGQGTRLTVV.